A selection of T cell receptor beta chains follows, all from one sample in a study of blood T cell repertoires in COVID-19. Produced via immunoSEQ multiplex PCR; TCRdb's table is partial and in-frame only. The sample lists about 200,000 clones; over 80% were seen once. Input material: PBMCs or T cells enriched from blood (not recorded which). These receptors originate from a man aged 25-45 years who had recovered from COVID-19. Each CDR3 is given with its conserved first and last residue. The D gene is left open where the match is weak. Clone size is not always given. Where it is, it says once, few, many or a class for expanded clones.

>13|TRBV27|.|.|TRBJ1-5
CASSGGIYQPQHF
TGTGCCAGCAGTGGAGGGATATACCAGCCCCAGCATTTT
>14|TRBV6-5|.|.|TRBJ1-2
CASSYGLAGRGYTF
TGTGCCAGCAGTTACGGTTTGGCAGGTCGAGGCTACACCTTC
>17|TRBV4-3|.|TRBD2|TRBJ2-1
CASSQDTTSGATGEQFF
TGCGCCAGCAGCCAAGATACGACTAGCGGGGCCACCGGGGAGCAGTTCTTC
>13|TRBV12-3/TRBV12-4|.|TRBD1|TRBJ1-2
CASNSGQWYGYTF
TGTGCCAGCAACTCGGGACAGTGGTATGGCTACACCTTC
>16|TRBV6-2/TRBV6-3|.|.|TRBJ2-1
CASSYPAVSSYNEQFF
TGTGCCAGCAGTTATCCAGCGGTGAGCTCCTACAATGAGCAGTTCTTC
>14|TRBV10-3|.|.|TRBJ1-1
CAISESGGPTEAFF
TGTGCCATCAGTGAGTCCGGGGGGCCAACTGAAGCTTTCTTT
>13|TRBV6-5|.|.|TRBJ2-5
CASSRLGRETQYF
TGTGCCAGCAGTCGACTAGGGCGGGAGACCCAGTACTTC
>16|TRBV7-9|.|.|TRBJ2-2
CASSLARQANTGELFF
TGTGCCAGCAGCTTAGCCCGACAAGCGAACACCGGGGAGCTGTTTTTT
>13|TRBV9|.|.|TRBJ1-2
CASSVAGFGGYTF
TGTGCCAGCAGCGTAGCAGGGTTTGGTGGCTACACCTTC
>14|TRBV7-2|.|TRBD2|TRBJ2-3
CASSSSGVTDTQYF
TGTGCCAGCAGTTCTAGCGGAGTCACAGATACGCAGTATTTT
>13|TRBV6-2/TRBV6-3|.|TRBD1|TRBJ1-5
CASSLTGEQPQHF
TGTGCCAGCAGCCTCACAGGGGAACAGCCCCAGCATTTT
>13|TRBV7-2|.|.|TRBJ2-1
CASSSLVENEQFF
TGTGCCAGCAGCTCCCTTGTAGAAAATGAGCAGTTCTTC
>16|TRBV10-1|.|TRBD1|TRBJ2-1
CASSESGQGVRNEQFF
TGCGCCAGCAGTGAGTCGGGACAGGGTGTGAGGAATGAGCAGTTCTTC
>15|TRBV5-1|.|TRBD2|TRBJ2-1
CASSFDSGNYNEQFF
TGCGCCAGCAGCTTTGATAGCGGGAACTACAATGAGCAGTTCTTC
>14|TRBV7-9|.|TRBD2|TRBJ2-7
CASSYAGTSNEQYF
TGTGCCAGCAGCTACGCCGGGACTAGCAACGAGCAGTACTTC
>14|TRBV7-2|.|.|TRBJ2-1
CASSSKRGYNEQFF
TGTGCCAGCAGCTCTAAGAGGGGGTACAATGAGCAGTTCTTC
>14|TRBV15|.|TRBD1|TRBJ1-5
CATSRDRVSQPQHF
TGTGCCACCAGCAGGGACAGGGTTTCTCAGCCCCAGCATTTT
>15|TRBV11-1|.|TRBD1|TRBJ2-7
CASKLNRGQAYEQYF
TGTGCCAGCAAACTCAATCGGGGACAGGCGTACGAGCAGTACTTC
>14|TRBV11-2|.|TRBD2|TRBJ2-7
CASSLGLGGYEQYF
TGTGCCAGCAGCTTAGGTTTGGGGGGGTACGAGCAGTACTTC
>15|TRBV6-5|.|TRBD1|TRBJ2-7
CASRSGQGFRYEQYF
TGTGCCAGCAGGTCGGGACAGGGCTTTAGATACGAGCAGTACTTC
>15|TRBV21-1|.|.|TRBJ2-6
CASSPRGRGANVLTF
TGTGCCAGCAGCCCGCGGGGGAGGGGGGCCAACGTCCTGACTTTC
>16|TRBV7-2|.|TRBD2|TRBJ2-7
CASSFGDSSGRAEQYF
TGTGCCAGCAGCTTTGGCGACTCTAGCGGGAGGGCCGAGCAGTACTTC
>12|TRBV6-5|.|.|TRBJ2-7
CASNRPGYEQYF
TGTGCCAGCAATCGACCAGGGTACGAGCAGTACTTC
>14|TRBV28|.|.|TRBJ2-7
CASSLPGVTYEQYF
TGTGCCAGCAGTTTACCCGGGGTAACCTACGAGCAGTACTTC
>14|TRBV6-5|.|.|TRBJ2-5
CASAYRVPQETQYF
TGTGCCAGCGCGTACAGGGTTCCCCAAGAGACCCAGTACTTC
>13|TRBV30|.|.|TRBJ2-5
CAWTRSGGFPQYF
TGTGCCTGGACCAGGTCGGGGGGCTTCCCCCAGTACTTC
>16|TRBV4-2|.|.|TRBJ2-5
CASSEQRTPRGETQYF
TGTGCCAGCAGCGAGCAAAGGACCCCGCGGGGCGAGACCCAGTACTTC
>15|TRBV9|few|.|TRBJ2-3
CASSSEGRSPDTQYF
TGTGCCAGCAGCTCAGAAGGCAGGTCACCAGATACGCAGTATTTT
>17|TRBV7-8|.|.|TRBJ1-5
CASSTQSGEASYQPQHF
TGTGCCAGCAGCACACAGAGCGGGGAAGCCTCCTATCAGCCCCAGCATTTT
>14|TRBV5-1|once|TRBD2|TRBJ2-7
CASSSGGNSYEQYF
TGCGCCAGCAGCAGCGGGGGGAACTCCTACGAGCAGTACTTC
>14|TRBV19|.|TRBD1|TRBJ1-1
CASSIATGWAEAFF
TGTGCCAGTAGTATCGCGACAGGGTGGGCTGAAGCTTTCTTT
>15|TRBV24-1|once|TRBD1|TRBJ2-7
CATSDSWDRGYEQYF
TGTGCCACCAGTGATTCGTGGGACAGAGGTTACGAGCAGTACTTC
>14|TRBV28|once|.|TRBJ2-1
CASSRLVRDNEQFF
TGTGCCAGCAGTCGACTAGTTAGGGACAATGAGCAGTTCTTC
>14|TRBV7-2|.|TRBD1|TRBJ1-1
CASSLKTGGAEAFF
TGTGCCAGCAGCTTGAAGACAGGGGGCGCGGAAGCTTTCTTT
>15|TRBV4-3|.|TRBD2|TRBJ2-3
CASSQDIASGTTQYF
TGCGCCAGCAGCCAAGATATAGCTAGCGGGACTACGCAGTATTTT
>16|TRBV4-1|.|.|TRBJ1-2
CASSLGYGQFNYGYTF
TGCGCCAGCAGCCTTGGATATGGGCAGTTTAACTATGGCTACACCTTC
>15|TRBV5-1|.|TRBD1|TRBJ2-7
CASSPDRGRLDEQYF
TGCGCCAGCAGCCCGGACAGGGGGCGCTTAGACGAGCAGTACTTC
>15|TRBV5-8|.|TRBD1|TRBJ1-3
CASSPGQASGNTIYF
TGTGCCAGCAGCCCGGGACAGGCCTCTGGAAACACCATATATTTT
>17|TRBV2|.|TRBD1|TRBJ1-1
CASSDSLLGQGREGAFF
TGTGCCAGCAGTGACTCCTTGTTGGGACAGGGACGCGAAGGAGCTTTCTTT
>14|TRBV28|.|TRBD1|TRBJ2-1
CASRRQGSYNEQFF
TGTGCCAGCAGAAGACAGGGGTCCTACAATGAGCAGTTCTTC
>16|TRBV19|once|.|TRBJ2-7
CASSINPRTDSYEQYF
TGTGCCAGTAGTATAAACCCGCGGACAGACTCCTACGAGCAGTACTTC
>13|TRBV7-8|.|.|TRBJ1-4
CASAPRVNEKLFF
TGTGCCAGCGCCCCCCGGGTCAATGAAAAACTGTTTTTT
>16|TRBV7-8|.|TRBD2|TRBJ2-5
CASSFLAGGYQETQYF
TGTGCCAGCAGCTTTCTAGCGGGGGGCTACCAAGAGACCCAGTACTTC
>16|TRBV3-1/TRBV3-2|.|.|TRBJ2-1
CASSQDVLSSYNEQFF
TGTGCCAGCAGCCAAGATGTACTATCCTCCTACAATGAGCAGTTCTTC
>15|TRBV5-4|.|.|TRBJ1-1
CASSQLQGPEGEAFF
TGTGCCAGCAGCCAACTACAGGGCCCCGAGGGTGAAGCTTTCTTT
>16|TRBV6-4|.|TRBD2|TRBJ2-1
CASSDGGRAGYNEQFF
TGTGCCAGCAGTGACGGCGGGAGGGCGGGGTACAATGAGCAGTTCTTC